These 20 T cell receptor beta chains were sequenced from one sample in a study of T cells after posttransplantation cyclophosphamide. The protocol was immunoSEQ multiplex PCR, while the TCRdb copy is restricted to in-frame clones and leaves out a portion. The profile covers fewer than 55,000 clones, none occurring a single time. The sample comprised PBMCs. These receptors came from a middle-aged man in good health, CMV-negative, and a related stem cell transplant donor.

With regard to this clone: Other DNA sequences in the sample encode the same CDR3. V usage is TRBV25-1 and J usage is TRBJ1-2; a possible D gene is TRBD1 (6 bases). The CDR3 spans 11 residues. V was shortened by 5 bases and J by 7 bases, with 8 bases between the two germline ends. Germline CDR1 is MGHDK and CDR2 is SYGVNS. This CDR3 is CASSTGLGYTF. As DNA, the CDR3 is TGTGCCAGCAGTACAGGGCTTGGCTACACCTTC.

This clone was recorded many times. J is TRBJ2-3 and V is TRBV29-1; 8 bases line up with TRBD2. V was clipped by 3 bases and J by 5 bases; unmatched bases: 7. Per germline, CDR1 SQVTM and CDR2 ANQGSEA. The CDR3 has 14 amino acids. In nucleotides, the CDR3 is TGCAGCGTTGAGGGACTCGCGGGAGGAGATACGCAGTATTTT. Amino acids: CSVEGLAGGDTQYF.

This clone showed up just a few times. V and J are TRBV27 and TRBJ1-5; D might be TRBD1 (5 bases). Germline CDR1 MNHEY, CDR2 SMNVEV (reference sequence). Trimming removed 2 bases from V and 3 bases from J, with 8 bases in between. The CDR3 is made up of 14 amino acids. Here the CDR3 reads CASSLRGFNQPQHF. Written as DNA, the CDR3 is TGTGCCAGCAGTTTACGGGGGTTCAATCAGCCCCAGCATTTT.

In its sample, this clone was seen many times. The V and J genes are TRBV19 and TRBJ1-6; D gene uncertain. V lost 3 bases to trimming and J lost 8 bases, with 8 bases between them. The CDR3 is made up of 13 amino acids. Per the germline V gene, CDR1 is LNHDA and CDR2 is SQIVND (reference sequence). CDR3 in DNA: TGTGCCAGTAGTATCCAGGTTGATTCACCCCTCCACTTT. Its translation: CASSIQVDSPLHF.

This clone was recorded a few times. The chain couples TRBV7-3 to TRBJ2-3; 8 bases align to TRBD2. This CDR3 is built from 15 residues. Germline V lookup: CDR1 SGHTA, CDR2 FQGTGA. With V trimmed by 5 bases and J by 4 bases, 8 bases remained unmatched. The CDR3 DNA follows: TGTGCCAGCAGCCCGGGAGGGGGGCGCGCAGATACGCAGTATTTT. It translates to CASSPGGGRADTQYF. The full variable domain, with the rest looked up from reference TRBV7-3 and TRBJ2-3, is GAGVSQTPSNKVTEKGKYVELRCDPISGHTALYWYRQSLGQGPEFLIYFQGTGAADDSGLPNDRFFAVRPEGSVSTLKIQRTERGDSAVYLCASSPGGGRADTQYFGPGTRLTVL.

This clone was picked up many times. This chain connects TRBV7-9 to TRBJ1-4; D is possibly TRBD1 (6 bases). The CDR3 contains 17 residues. The V end lost 2 bases, the J end lost 3 bases, and 16 bases lay between the germline ends. The germline V gene has CDR1 SEHNR and CDR2 FQNEAQ (reference sequence). The CDR3 coding sequence is TGTGCCAGCAGCTTAAGGGGGGGCCCTACCTCTAATGAAAAACTGTTTTTT. This encodes CASSLRGGPTSNEKLFF.

This clone was found many times. This chain links TRBV19 with TRBJ1-3; 7 bases agree with TRBD1. This CDR3 is built from 15 residues. Germline V lookup: CDR1 LNHDA, CDR2 SQIVND (reference sequence). V was clipped by 6 bases and J by 0 bases; unmatched bases: 5. This CDR3 reads CASREGAHSGNTIYF. The CDR3 nucleotides read TGTGCCAGTAGGGAGGGGGCCCACTCTGGAAACACCATATATTTT.

Only a few counts were recorded for this clone. V and J are TRBV9 and TRBJ2-7, with 7 bases identical to TRBD2. CDR3 length: 16 amino acids. Trimming at V came to 0 bases and at J to 3 bases, leaving 9 bases not matched to a gene. Germline CDR1 is SGDLS and CDR2 is YYNGEE. The CDR3 region is CASSVGGGSGFYEQYF. CDR3 coding DNA: TGTGCCAGCAGCGTAGGCGGCGGGAGCGGGTTCTACGAGCAGTACTTC.

This clone was detected ten times or more. The rearrangement joins TRBV10-1 to TRBJ2-7; TRBD2 matches 7 bases. Germline V gene lookup returns CDR1 WNHNN and CDR2 SYGVQD (reference sequence). With 8 bases clipped from V and 0 bases from J, the junction kept 7 bases outside the gene matches. The CDR3 has 14 residues. The CDR3 protein is CASLMRDYSYEQYV. The CDR3 DNA sequence: TGCGCCAGCTTAATGAGGGACTACTCCTACGAGCAGTACGTC.

This clone was counted at least ten times. This sequence joins TRBV4-2 and TRBJ2-7; 12 bases fit TRBD2. J gave up 3 bases and V 7 bases, and 13 bases lay outside the gene matches. Germline lookup yields CDR1 LGHNA and CDR2 YNFKEQ. The CDR3 runs 17 residues. CDR3 sequence reads: CASTPNLGTSGFYEQYF. CDR3 in DNA: TGTGCCAGCACTCCAAACCTCGGGACTAGCGGGTTCTACGAGCAGTACTTC.

In its sample, this clone was seen many times. The rearrangement uses TRBV25-1 and TRBJ2-3; a weak D match, TRBD1 (6 bases). In germline, CDR1 is MGHDK, CDR2 SYGVNS. The V and J ends lost 8 bases and 2 bases respectively, with 14 bases between them. This CDR3 has 14 residues. This CDR3 is CASCGQGFTDTQYF. In DNA form, the CDR3 reads TGTGCCAGCTGCGGTCAGGGGTTCACAGATACGCAGTATTTT. Filled out from reference TRBV25-1 and TRBJ2-3, the complete variable domain reads EADIYQTPRYLVIGTGKKITLECSQTMGHDKMYWYQQDPGMELHLIHYSYGVNSTEKGDLSSESTVSRIRTEHFPLTLESARPSHTSQYLCASCGQGFTDTQYFGPGTRLTVL.

A few counts support this clone. The chain couples TRBV29-1 to TRBJ2-5, with 7 bases aligning to TRBD2. Germline-derived CDR1 and CDR2 are SQVTM and ANQGSEA. V lost 7 bases and J lost 12; bases outside the gene matches: 11. The CDR3 consists of 11 residues. CDR3 sequence: CSARGEGAKYF. As DNA, the CDR3 is TGCAGCGCCCGAGGGGAGGGAGCGAAGTACTTC. Drawing the rest from reference TRBV29-1 and TRBJ2-5, the complete variable domain is SAVISQKPSRDICQRGTSLTIQCQVDSQVTMMFWYRQQPGQSLTLIATANQGSEATYESGFVIDKFPISRPNLTFSTLTVSNMSPEDSSIYLCSARGEGAKYFGPGTRLLVL.

This clone has a handful of counts. The V gene is TRBV25-1, the J gene TRBJ1-2; D is uncertain. The CDR3 runs 12 residues. From germline, CDR1 is MGHDK and CDR2 SYGVNS. V shed 6 bases and J shed 13 bases, with 18 bases lying between them. Written as DNA, the CDR3 is TGTGCCAGCAGCACGGAGGGTAGGGTGTCCACCTTC. This codes for CASSTEGRVSTF.

In its sample, this clone was seen a few times. The chain has TRBV9 and TRBJ2-7; 12 bases are shared with TRBD2. After removal of 0 bases from V and 6 bases from J, the junction contained 4 bases not matched to a gene. This CDR3 has 15 amino acids. Germline lookup yields CDR1 SGDLS and CDR2 YYNGEE. CDR3 DNA sequence: TGTGCCAGCAGCGTAGAGGCTAGCGGGGGGGGCGAGCAGTACTTC. It encodes CASSVEASGGGEQYF.

A few counts support this clone. The chain combines TRBV19 with TRBJ1-2; D may be TRBD1 (5 bases). The CDR3 totals 14 residues. V was pared by 3 bases and J by 4 bases, with 12 bases between. CDR1 is LNHDA and CDR2 is SQIVND in the germline V gene (reference sequence). CDR3 nucleotides: TGTGCCAGTAGTATCGGGGCGGGGTCCTATGGCTACACCTTC. Its protein is CASSIGAGSYGYTF.

This clone was seen repeatedly, ten times or more. CDR3 loop: CASSVIGGASTDTQYF. The DNA for the CDR3 is TGTGCCAGCAGTGTAATCGGGGGGGCGAGCACAGATACGCAGTATTTT. The rearrangement uses TRBV6-1 and TRBJ2-3; 8 bases match TRBD2. With 4 bases clipped from V and 0 bases from J, the junction kept 6 bases outside the gene matches. This CDR3 is 16 amino acids long. Germline V gene data show CDR1 as MNHNS and CDR2 as SASEGT.

The table lists this clone with many counts. The chain has TRBV7-2 and TRBJ2-1; 10 positions match TRBD1. The V and J ends lost 6 bases and 7 bases, in that order; junction bases with no gene match: 6. CDR1 is SGHTA and CDR2 is FQGNSA in the germline V gene. The CDR3 extends over 14 amino acids. Written as DNA, the CDR3 is TGTGCCAGCAGAGCGGACAGGGGGGTAAATGAGCAGTTCTTC. Translation gives CASRADRGVNEQFF.

The table lists this clone with many counts. J is TRBJ1-1 and V is TRBV10-2, with D possibly matching TRBD1 (5 bases). Germline loops: CDR1 WSHSY, CDR2 SAAADI. V gave up 3 bases and J gave up 5 bases, with 10 bases separating them. The CDR3 covers 13 residues. CDR3 protein: CASSELGGTEAFF. CDR3 DNA: TGCGCCAGCAGTGAATTGGGGGGAACTGAAGCTTTCTTT.

This clone was counted at least ten times. CDR3 DNA sequence: TGCGCCAGCAGCTTGGCCAAGACAGAGGCAAATTCACCCCTCCACTTT. Amino acid sequence: CASSLAKTEANSPLHF. The V call is TRBV5-1, the J call TRBJ1-6; maybe TRBD1 (5 bases). V was trimmed by 0 bases and J by 7 bases, leaving 14 bases between them. This CDR3 is 16 amino acids long. Germline V gene sequence: CDR1 SGHRS, CDR2 YFSETQ.

This clone was recorded at least ten times. This chain connects TRBV29-1 to TRBJ1-1; D call uncertain. In germline, CDR1 is SQVTM, CDR2 ANQGSEA. The length of the CDR3 is 12 residues. Trimming left V 6 bases short and J 4 bases short, with 12 bases between. CDR3 coding DNA: TGCAGCGTGTCCAACCCGGGCACTGAAGCTTTCTTT. Translation: CSVSNPGTEAFF.